This T cell receptor (beta chain) was sequenced in a study of CD8 T cells in ankylosing spondylitis. Study-wide findings and caveats: CD8+ disease-linked clones were present at relatively low frequencies in blood. One TCR beta motif, made up of fewer than 10 highly homologous variants, appeared characteristic of ankylosing spondylitis blood. Matched ankylosing spondylitis synovial fluid reportedly contained a significantly enriched population of disease-linked clones.

This clonotype was counted many times. The antigen remains undetermined. Quantitative molecular-barcoded 5'-RACE generated the TCR beta libraries. TCRdb reprocessed the 5' RACE reads with MiXCR, giving one entry per CDR3 protein. The sample shows about 42,000 distinct CDR3 sequences, about 2.5% of them seen only once. The CDR3 extends over 14 amino acids. Germline CDR1 reads SGDLS; CDR2 reads YYNGEE. The ends were cut back, 2 bases at V and 3 bases at J, with 11 bases in the middle. Specimen: blood, either unsorted or a sorted T cell fraction (not recorded which). This TCR came from a male donor with ankylosing spondylitis or in good health (not recorded which). This chain joins TRBV9 and TRBJ1-1; unclear D gene. The CDR3 bases are TGTGCCAGCAGCGTGGGGAACCAAGACACTGAAGCTTTCTTT. Amino acids: CASSVGNQDTEAFF.